This record covers a single T cell receptor beta chain. No antigen is known for it. Donors likely had unrecorded immune exposures despite being nominally healthy when sampled. The source of the sample is a study of cytomegalovirus exposure and HLA in healthy donors. Findings of the study overall: Reported results showed that the classifier diagnosed cytomegalovirus status with high specificity and sensitivity. Accurate prediction of most subjects' HLA-A and HLA-B alleles from TCR beta sequences was reported.

PCR primers comprised 60 Vbeta and 13 Jbeta primers. Authors' processing steps: Around 83 million unique TCR beta chains, about 12 million shared, were counted in a later analysis. Measured with immunoSEQ multiplex PCR; TCRdb has only the in-frame clones, and not every one. Clone size and the V and J calls come from that table; the DNA yielded D and trimming. The data contain under 200,000 clones, roughly four fifths of them singletons. The TCR sequence derives from a woman aged 18-30 years in good health and CMV-seronegative. Sequenced sample: PBMCs.

The CDR3 here is CASSQDQGDQPQHF. CDR3 coding DNA: TGTGCCAGCAGCCAAGACCAGGGCGATCAGCCCCAGCATTTT. V gene TRBV4-2 combines with J gene TRBJ1-5; possibly TRBD1 for D (5 bases). V was trimmed by 0 bases and J by 5 bases, leaving 8 bases between them. The CDR3 consists of 14 residues. The germline CDR1 and CDR2 sequences are LGHNA and YNFKEQ.